In this sample, the clone carrying this T cell receptor (beta chain) turned up many times. Its specificity is not known. Patients affected by ophthalmopathy presented a Clinical Activity Score of at least 3, a NOSPECS grade of at least 4, and disease duration below 3 months. Germline values: CDR1 SGHAT, CDR2 FQNNGV. CDR3 size: 20 residues. With 3 bases clipped from V and 3 bases from J, the junction kept 22 bases outside the gene matches. These data are taken from a study of T cells in Graves' hyperthyroidism and ophthalmopathy. Study-wide results and limits: From stable hyperthyroidism, ophthalmopathy was separated by a 13 V-J model.

Amplification yielded TCR beta CDR3 regions, with RNA transcripts as the source. RT-PCR in the first round (using the HTBI primer set) targeted the TCR CDR3. TCRdb analysed the multiplex PCR reads with MiXCR anew, one entry per CDR3 protein. The sample shows approximately 490,000 distinct CDR3 sequences, approximately 22% of them seen only once. This chain joins TRBV11-2 and TRBJ2-7; 8 bases map to TRBD1. Sequenced: blood. The receptor was isolated from a woman aged 70-85 years with Graves' ophthalmopathy. This CDR3 is CASSFNLTLGRRTGHYEQYF. The CDR3 DNA is TGTGCCAGCAGCTTTAACCTTACCCTCGGTCGGAGGACAGGGCACTACGAGCAGTACTTC. The variable domain in full, completed from reference TRBV11-2 and TRBJ2-7, reads EAGVAQSPRYKIIEKRQSVAFWCNPISGHATLYWYQQILGQGPKLLIQFQNNGVVDDSQLPKDRFSAERLKGVDSTLKIQPAKLEDSAVYLCASSFNLTLGRRTGHYEQYFGPGTRLTVT.